The next 20 T cell receptor beta chains were all read from a single sample in a study of Ad26.COV2.S vaccination and SARS-CoV-2 variants. TCRdb keeps only in-frame clones here, not all; method: immunoSEQ multiplex PCR. In the table there are more than 300,000 clones, around four fifths of which are singletons. Treatment of the sample: some 20 received Ad26.COV2.S at low or high dose, single or two shots; five or six received placebo; per-sample allocation not given. Specimens were obtained on day 63 following the first vaccine or placebo injection. Sample: peripheral blood, taken in a trial of Ad26.COV2.S vaccine versus placebo. Receptors were obtained from a person between 18 and 59 years old who received the Ad26.COV2.S COVID-19 vaccine or a placebo.

This chain joins TRBV3-1 (or the pseudogene TRBV3-2) and TRBJ2-2; TRBD2 is a possible D gene (6 bases). Germline V gives CDR1 LGHDT, CDR2 YNNKEL (reference sequence). Trimming shortened V by 0 bases and J by 3 bases, and 20 bases separated the two germline ends. The CDR3 runs to 19 residues. The CDR3 is CASSQDPLASSIHTGELFF. In DNA, the CDR3 is TGTGCCAGCAGCCAAGATCCACTAGCTTCCTCTATCCACACCGGGGAGCTGTTTTTT.

The chain carries TRBV5-1 and TRBJ2-7; no firm D call. The ends were cut back, 2 bases at V and 2 bases at J, with 17 bases in the middle. Germline values: CDR1 SGHRS, CDR2 YFSETQ. The CDR3 length is 16 residues. The CDR3 bases are TGCGCCAGCAGCTTAGCCTGGGGTGATGGCACCTACGAGCAGTACTTC. Translation: CASSLAWGDGTYEQYF.

A single count supports this clone. The V call is TRBV3-1 (or the pseudogene TRBV3-2), the J call TRBJ2-3, with a tentative D call TRBD2 (7 bases). Per the germline V gene, CDR1 is LGHDT and CDR2 is YNNKEL (reference sequence). The CDR3 spans 16 residues. V gave up 2 bases and J gave up 2 bases, with 14 bases separating them. The CDR3 region has the DNA TGTGCCAGCAGCCAAATGAGTCGGGGGGCCACAGATACGCAGTATTTT. Translating gives CASSQMSRGATDTQYF.

This rearrangement joins TRBV19 to TRBJ2-2; no clear D. Germline CDR1 LNHDA, CDR2 SQIVND (reference sequence). CDR3 length equals 14 residues. V dropped 2 bases and J dropped 2 bases, with 6 bases sitting between them. The CDR3 DNA is TGTGCCAGTAGTATAAAGGGAAACACCGGGGAGCTGTTTTTT. This codes for CASSIKGNTGELFF.

The chain recombines TRBV6-5 with TRBJ2-3; the match to TRBD1 covers 7 bases. V lost 6 bases to trimming and J lost 5 bases; unmatched junction nucleotides: 8. The CDR3 has 14 residues. Germline assignment: CDR1 MNHEY and CDR2 SVGAGI. CDR3 residues: CASSRQGGGDTQYF. CDR3 DNA: TGTGCCAGCAGCCGACAGGGTGGGGGAGATACGCAGTATTTT.

This clone was found a few times. The chain employs TRBV6-6 and TRBJ1-2; 7 bases align to TRBD1. Trimming at V came to 2 bases and at J to 2 bases, leaving 8 bases not matched to a gene. Germline-derived CDR1 and CDR2 are MNHNY and SVGAGI (reference sequence). CDR3 length: 16 residues. CDR3 amino acids: CASSYPSRQGNYGYTF. CDR3 coding DNA: TGTGCCAGCAGTTACCCCTCCCGACAGGGAAACTATGGCTACACCTTC.

The V call is TRBV6-6, the J call TRBJ2-3, with 9 bases matching TRBD2. Germline V gene data show CDR1 as MNHNY and CDR2 as SVGAGI (reference sequence). With 5 bases clipped from V and 5 bases from J, the junction kept 20 bases outside the gene matches. This CDR3 is 19 amino acids long. The CDR3 DNA sequence: TGTGCCAGCAGTCGAATATCACAACTAAGCGGGGGGCGGGGAGATACGCAGTATTTT. Translating it yields CASSRISQLSGGRGDTQYF.

V is TRBV7-2 and J is TRBJ1-4; no firm D call. V was clipped by 6 bases and J by 0 bases, with 14 bases between them. The CDR3 totals 16 residues. Germline lookup yields CDR1 SGHTA and CDR2 FQGNSA. CDR3 protein: CASRVPPAATNEKLFF. The CDR3 nucleotides are TGTGCCAGCAGGGTCCCACCGGCAGCAACTAATGAAAAACTGTTTTTT.

V is TRBV3-1 (or the pseudogene TRBV3-2) and J is TRBJ1-2; no reliable D call. Germline-derived CDR1 and CDR2 are LGHDT and YNNKEL (reference sequence). This CDR3 is 12 amino acids long. The ends were cut back, 0 bases at V and 4 bases at J, with 3 bases in the middle. The CDR3 region is CASSQDGYGYTF. For the CDR3, the DNA is TGTGCCAGCAGCCAAGACGGCTATGGCTACACCTTC.

The gene calls are TRBV10-3 and TRBJ1-2; no reliable D call. The germline CDR1 and CDR2 sequences are ENHRY and SYGVKD. CDR3 length equals 14 residues. V shed 2 bases and J shed 2 bases, with 9 bases lying between them. CDR3 sequence: CAISELKENYGYTF. The DNA for the CDR3 is TGTGCCATCAGTGAGCTAAAAGAAAACTATGGCTACACCTTC.

The V call is TRBV5-1, the J call TRBJ2-5; TRBD2 agrees at 8 bases. Germline CDR1 reads SGHRS; CDR2 reads YFSETQ. After removal of 6 bases from V and 5 bases from J, the junction contained 12 bases not matched to a gene. The CDR3 is 15 residues long. The CDR3 DNA reads TGCGCCAGCAAGGAAGGACGGGGGGGCCGGGAGACCCAGTACTTC. It is translated as CASKEGRGGRETQYF.

The chain combines TRBV5-4 with TRBJ1-2; the match to TRBD1 covers 10 bases. V lost 2 bases to trimming and J lost 4 bases; unmatched junction nucleotides: 5. The V gene's germline CDR1 is SGHNT and CDR2 YYREEE (reference sequence). CDR3 size: 15 residues. This CDR3 reads CASSFPRQGAYGYTF. The CDR3 DNA reads TGTGCCAGCAGCTTCCCTAGACAGGGGGCCTATGGCTACACCTTC.

The CDR3 spells CASSQDGVSGYGYTF. CDR3 in DNA: TGCGCCAGCAGCCAAGATGGGGTTTCGGGATATGGCTACACCTTC. The V gene is TRBV4-1, the J gene TRBJ1-2; the D is unclear. CDR3 length: 15 residues. Trimming removed 0 bases at V and 5 bases at J, with 13 bases between. Germline V gives CDR1 MGHRA, CDR2 YSYEKL.

The CDR3 loop reads CASSPLAGFLNTEAFF. The DNA for the CDR3 is TGTGCCAGCTCACCATTGGCAGGGTTTTTGAACACTGAAGCTTTCTTT. The genes are TRBV18 and TRBJ1-1, with a possible D match to TRBD1 (5 bases). V was shortened by 2 bases and J by 0 bases, with 13 bases between the two germline ends. CDR1 and CDR2 from the germline V gene are KGHSH and LQKENI. This CDR3 contains 16 residues. The whole variable domain, filled in from reference TRBV18 and TRBJ1-1, reads NAGVMQNPRHLVRRRGQEARLRCSPMKGHSHVYWYRQLPEEGLKFMVYLQKENIIDESGMPKERFSAEFPKEGPSILRIQQVVRGDSAAYFCASSPLAGFLNTEAFFGQGTRLTVV.

This chain connects TRBV28 to TRBJ2-6, with TRBD2 as a possible D gene (6 bases). The CDR3 loop spans 17 amino acids. Between the trimmed V and J ends, which lost 4 bases and 0 bases, there was a span of 13 bases. The germline V gene has CDR1 MDHEN and CDR2 SYDVKM. The CDR3 nucleotides are TGTGCCAGCAGTTCTCCCCTGGGGGGCTCTGGGGCCAACGTCCTGACTTTC. Amino acids: CASSSPLGGSGANVLTF. The full variable domain, completed using reference TRBV28 and TRBJ2-6, is DVKVTQSSRYLVKRTGEKVFLECVQDMDHENMFWYRQDPGLGLRLIYFSYDVKMKEKGDIPEGYSVSREKKERFSLILESASTNQTSMYLCASSSPLGGSGANVLTFGAGSRLTVL.

The J gene is TRBJ2-3, the V gene TRBV5-4; 10 bases agree with TRBD1. The CDR3 contains 17 residues. After removal of 3 bases from V and 1 base from J, the junction contained 8 bases not matched to a gene. Germline assignment: CDR1 SGHNT and CDR2 YYREEE (reference sequence). CDR3 DNA sequence: TGTGCCAGCAGCTCAGCGACAGGGGGCACCGGCACAGATACGCAGTATTTT. Protein sequence: CASSSATGGTGTDTQYF. The whole variable domain, remainder taken from reference TRBV5-4 and TRBJ2-3, is ETGVTQSPTHLIKTRGQQVTLRCSSQSGHNTVSWYQQALGQGPQFIFQYYREEENGRGNFPPRFSGLQFPNYSSELNVNALELDDSALYLCASSSATGGTGTDTQYFGPGTRLTVL.

The rearrangement uses TRBV21-1 and TRBJ1-2. TRBV21-1 is annotated as a pseudogene. The CDR3 is 12 residues long. CDR3 sequence: CASRPSINGYTF. In DNA, the CDR3 is TGTGCCAGCAGACCTTCGATTAATGGCTACACCTTC.

This rearrangement joins TRBV9 to TRBJ2-3; 9 positions match TRBD1. Germline CDR1 reads SGDLS; CDR2 reads YYNGEE. This CDR3 has 16 amino acids. After removal of 4 bases from V and 1 base from J, the junction contained 7 bases not matched to a gene. This CDR3 reads CASSPTGGAGTDTQYF. CDR3 DNA: TGTGCCAGCAGCCCAACAGGGGGCGCGGGCACAGATACGCAGTATTTT.

The chain uses TRBV28 and TRBJ2-1, with 14 bases aligning to TRBD2. CDR1 is MDHEN and CDR2 is SYDVKM in the germline V gene. Germline trimming cut 2 bases from V and 8 bases from J; bases unmatched to any gene: 5. The CDR3 runs to 16 residues. DNA of the CDR3: TGTGCCAGCAGTTTACAGACTAGCGGGGGGGTCCATGAGCAGTTCTTC. Translating gives CASSLQTSGGVHEQFF.

The CDR3 here is CASSEEAGGQQYF. CDR3 DNA: TGTGCCAGCAGTGAAGAGGCAGGGGGACAGCAGTACTTC. The chain recombines TRBV2 with TRBJ2-7, with TRBD1 identical over 7 bases. From germline, CDR1 is SNHLY and CDR2 FYNNEI. The CDR3 consists of 13 residues. Trimming cost V 1 base and J 8 bases; bases outside gene matches: 5.